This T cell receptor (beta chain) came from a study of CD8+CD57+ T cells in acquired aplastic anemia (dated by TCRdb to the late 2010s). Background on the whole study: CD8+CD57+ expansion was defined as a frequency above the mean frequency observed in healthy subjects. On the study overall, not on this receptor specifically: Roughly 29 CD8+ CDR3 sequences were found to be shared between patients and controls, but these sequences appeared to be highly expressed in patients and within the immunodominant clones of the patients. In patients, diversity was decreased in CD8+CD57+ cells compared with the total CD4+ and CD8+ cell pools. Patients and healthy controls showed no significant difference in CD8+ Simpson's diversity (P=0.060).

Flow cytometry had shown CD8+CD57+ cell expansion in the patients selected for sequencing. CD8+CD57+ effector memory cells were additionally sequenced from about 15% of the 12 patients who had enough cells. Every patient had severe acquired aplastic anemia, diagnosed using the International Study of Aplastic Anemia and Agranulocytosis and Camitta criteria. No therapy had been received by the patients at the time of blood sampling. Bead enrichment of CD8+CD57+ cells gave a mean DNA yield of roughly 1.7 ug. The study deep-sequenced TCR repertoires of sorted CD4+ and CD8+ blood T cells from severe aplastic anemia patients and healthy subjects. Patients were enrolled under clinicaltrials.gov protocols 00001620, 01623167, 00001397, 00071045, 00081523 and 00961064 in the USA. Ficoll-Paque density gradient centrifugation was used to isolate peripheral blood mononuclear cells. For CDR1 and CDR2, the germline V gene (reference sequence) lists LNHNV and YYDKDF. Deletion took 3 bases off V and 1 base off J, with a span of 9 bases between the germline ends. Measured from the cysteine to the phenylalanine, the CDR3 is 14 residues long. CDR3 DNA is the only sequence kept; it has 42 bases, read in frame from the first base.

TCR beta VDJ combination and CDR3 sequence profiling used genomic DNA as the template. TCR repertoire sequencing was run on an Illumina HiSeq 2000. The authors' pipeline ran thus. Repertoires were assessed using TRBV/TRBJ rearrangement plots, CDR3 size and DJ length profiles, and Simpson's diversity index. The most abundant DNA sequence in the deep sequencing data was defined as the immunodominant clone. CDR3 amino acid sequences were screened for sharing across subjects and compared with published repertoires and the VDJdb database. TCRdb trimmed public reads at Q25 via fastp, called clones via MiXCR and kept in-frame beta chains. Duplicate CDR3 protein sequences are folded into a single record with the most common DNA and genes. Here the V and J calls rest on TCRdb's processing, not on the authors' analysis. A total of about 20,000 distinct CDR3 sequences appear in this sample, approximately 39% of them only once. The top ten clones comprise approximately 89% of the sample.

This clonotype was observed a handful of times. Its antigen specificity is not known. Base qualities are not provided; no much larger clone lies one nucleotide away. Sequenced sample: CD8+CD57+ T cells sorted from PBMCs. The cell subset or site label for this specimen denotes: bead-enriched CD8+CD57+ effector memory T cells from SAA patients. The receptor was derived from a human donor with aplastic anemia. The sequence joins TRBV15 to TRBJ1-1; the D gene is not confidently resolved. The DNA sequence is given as TGTGCCACCAGCAGGGCAAGAGGGAACACTGAAGCTTTCTTT. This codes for CATSRARGNTEAFF.